This T cell receptor (beta chain) was profiled in a study of T cell changes during pregnancy in multiple sclerosis. CDR3 length: 17 amino acids. Trimming took 6 bases from V and 4 from J; bases not matched to a gene: 10. Sequencing was performed with immunoSEQ multiplex PCR; in TCRdb, only in-frame clones are kept and a portion is missing. The profile shows about 89,000 clones, about 93% of them singletons. The sequences come from peripheral blood, collected in the third trimester of pregnancy. This receptor was taken from a female donor with multiple sclerosis, enrolled in a pregnancy study. The rearrangement uses TRBV23-1 and TRBJ2-5, with 14 bases identical to TRBD2. TRBV23-1 is flagged as an ORF with uncertain function. The CDR3 region is CASSALRLAGGPETQYF. CDR3 DNA: TGCGCCAGCAGCGCCCTCCGACTAGCGGGAGGGCCAGAGACCCAGTACTTC.